The next 4 T cell receptor beta chains were all read from a single sample in a study of blood T cell repertoires in COVID-19. Sequenced by immunoSEQ multiplex PCR; TCRdb stores in-frame clones only, minus some. The top ten hold about 15% of the sample, which has about 28,000 clones, over 75% seen once. The material sequenced was peripheral blood. Source of these receptors: a man between 65 and 80 years old with active COVID-19.

This clone has a single count. The chain is built from TRBV7-2 and TRBJ2-7, with 11 bases lining up with TRBD2. The CDR3 runs to 16 residues. CDR1 and CDR2 (germline): SGHTA, FQGNSA. V was pared by 5 bases and J by 7 bases, with 13 bases of the junction left unmatched. CDR3 DNA sequence: TGTGCCAGCAGCCGTAGCGGGGGGGCTTCGTCTTGGGAGCAGTACTTC. Translating gives CASSRSGGASSWEQYF. The whole variable domain, remainder taken from reference TRBV7-2 and TRBJ2-7, is GAGVSQSPSNKVTEKGKDVELRCDPISGHTALYWYRQSLGQGLEFLIYFQGNSAPDKSGLPSDRFSAERTGGSVSTLTIQRTQQEDSAVYLCASSRSGGASSWEQYFGPGTRLTVT.

This chain connects TRBV4-3 to TRBJ2-1; TRBD1 is a possible D gene (6 bases). Germline values: CDR1 LGHNA, CDR2 YSLEER. This CDR3 has 13 residues. With 6 bases removed from V and 4 bases from J, the gap between germline ends came to 10 bases. The CDR3 here is CASSQDSYNEQFF. The CDR3 nucleotides read TGCGCCAGCAGTCAGGACAGTTACAATGAGCAGTTCTTC.

The chain links TRBV19 to TRBJ2-1, with 11 bases lining up with TRBD2. Per the germline V gene, CDR1 is LNHDA and CDR2 is SQIVND (reference sequence). The CDR3 contains 13 residues. Here the CDR3 reads CDTASGGQGEQFF. The CDR3 coding sequence is TGTGACACCGCTAGCGGGGGGCAAGGGGAGCAGTTCTTC.

The chain recombines TRBV30 with TRBJ2-5; 8 nucleotides line up with TRBD2. Germline V gene data show CDR1 as GTSNPN and CDR2 as SVGIG (reference sequence). The V and J ends lost 8 bases and 7 bases, in that order; junction bases with no gene match: 15. The CDR3 length is 14 residues. CDR3 DNA: TGTGCCGGGGAGCGGGGGACCGCAAAAGGGACCCAGTACTTC. This translates into CAGERGTAKGTQYF.